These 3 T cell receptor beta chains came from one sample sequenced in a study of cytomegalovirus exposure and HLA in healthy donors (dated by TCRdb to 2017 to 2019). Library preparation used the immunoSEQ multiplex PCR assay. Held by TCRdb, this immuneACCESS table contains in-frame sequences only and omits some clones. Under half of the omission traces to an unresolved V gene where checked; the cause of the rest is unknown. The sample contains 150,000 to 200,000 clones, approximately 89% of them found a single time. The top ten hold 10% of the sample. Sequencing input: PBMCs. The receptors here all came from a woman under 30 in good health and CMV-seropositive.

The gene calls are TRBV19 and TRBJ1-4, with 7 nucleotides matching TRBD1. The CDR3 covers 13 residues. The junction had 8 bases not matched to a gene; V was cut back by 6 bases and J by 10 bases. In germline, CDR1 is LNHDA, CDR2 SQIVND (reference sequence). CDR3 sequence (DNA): TGTGCCAGTAGAGTAACGGACAGGTCAAAACTGTTTTTT. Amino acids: CASRVTDRSKLFF.

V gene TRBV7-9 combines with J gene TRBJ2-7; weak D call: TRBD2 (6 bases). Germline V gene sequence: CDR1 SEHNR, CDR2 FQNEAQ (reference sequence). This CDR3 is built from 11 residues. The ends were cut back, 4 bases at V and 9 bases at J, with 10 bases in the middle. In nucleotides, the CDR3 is TGTGCCAGCAGCTCCCTGGGGGGGCAGTACTTC. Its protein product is CASSSLGGQYF.

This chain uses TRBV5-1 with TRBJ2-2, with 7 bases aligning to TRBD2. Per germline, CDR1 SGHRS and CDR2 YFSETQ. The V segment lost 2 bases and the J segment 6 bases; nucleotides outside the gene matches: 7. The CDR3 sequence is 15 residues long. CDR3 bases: TGCGCCAGCAGCTTAAGCGGGAATAAACCCGGGGAGCTGTTTTTT. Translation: CASSLSGNKPGELFF.